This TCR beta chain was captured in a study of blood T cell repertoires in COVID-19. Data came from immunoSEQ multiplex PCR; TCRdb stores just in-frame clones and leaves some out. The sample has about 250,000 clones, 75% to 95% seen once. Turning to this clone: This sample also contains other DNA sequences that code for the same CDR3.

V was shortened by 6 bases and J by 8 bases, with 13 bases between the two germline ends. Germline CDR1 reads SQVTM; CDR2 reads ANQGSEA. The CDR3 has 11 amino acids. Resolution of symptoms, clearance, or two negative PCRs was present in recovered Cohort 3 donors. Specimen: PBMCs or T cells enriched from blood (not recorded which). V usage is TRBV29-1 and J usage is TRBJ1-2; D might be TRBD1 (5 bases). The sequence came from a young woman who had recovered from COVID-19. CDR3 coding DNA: TGCAGCGTCGCCCTGCGGGGCGGCTACACCTTC. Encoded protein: CSVALRGGYTF.